This TCR beta chain derives from a study of beta chain features in type 1 diabetes (dated by TCRdb to 2016 to 2018). For the study in its entirety: Mean age, gender distribution, total cell number and subset yield did not differ between patients and healthy donors. A total of some 110 million sorted cells were examined across all samples, and the number of cells per subset was strongly correlated with RNA yield. The study compared the TCRB repertoires of sorted circulating CD4+ T cell subsets in recently diagnosed type 1 diabetes patients with those in matched healthy donors. Naive and central memory subsets were obtained from all 30 or so donors, but regulatory and stem cell-like memory subsets were isolated from only 8 patients and roughly 8 healthy donors. General conclusions and limits of the study: Because cDNA rather than genomic DNA was sequenced, highly expressing activated cells could have been over-represented, although no difference in activation and CD3 levels was found between groups. Only small numbers of individuals were included in the HLA sub-analyses, which left unresolved whether HLA type had any influence on TCRB rearrangement. At VDJ recombination sites, patients with type 1 diabetes made fewer insertions and deleted more nucleotides, a pattern implying thymic rearrangement abnormalities. Naive, central memory and regulatory TCRB repertoires appeared to be more alike among patients than among healthy donors. In all four CD4+ subsets, TCRB CDR3 length was moderately but significantly shorter in type 1 diabetes patients. Shorter templates might be favored by PCR, yet because patient and control samples were amplified and corrected together, any such skew would affect both groups equally.

Remarks on this clone: The target of this receptor is not known. No base quality information exists; no much larger clone differs at one position.

The entire amount of isolated RNA was reverse transcribed using the High Capacity cDNA Reverse Transcription Kit, so the sequenced TCRB transcripts were expressed ones. Deep immunoSEQ sequencing was performed on naive, central memory and regulatory T cell samples, with an average of about 4 million total reads per sample. Sorted cells were lysed in RLT buffer, and RNA was extracted using DNase-treated RNeasy Micro or Mini kits according to cell number. To prevent cross-contamination, each cell subset was processed individually, whereas patient and healthy donor samples were processed jointly. Using the immunoSEQ multiplex PCR, TCRB sequences were amplified from cDNA into 87-bp fragments spanning the CDR3 region. The amplicons were sequenced using the Illumina HiSeq platform. The authors processed their data as follows. Synthetic template baselines were used to correct PCR bias computationally, reads within Hamming distance 2 were collapsed together, and singletons that could not be merged were discarded. Reads were aligned against IMGT to assign V, D and J genes, CDR3 length and insertions or deletions at six rearrangement sites. Within each subset, clonotype counts were normalized to sorted cell number, and only after that were true diversity and Gini coefficients computed with the tcR R package. The overlap coefficient, calculated on TCRB nucleotide sequences, was used to quantify repertoire sharing. Out-of-frame TCRB sequences from naive cells were analyzed as a proxy for the pre-selection repertoire. TCRdb retrieved this table from immuneACCESS and kept in-frame rearrangements only. Not all clones are present; in checked studies, unresolved V genes account for under half, and no reason is known for the remainder. From that table come the V and J calls and clone size; the DNA was used to work out D and trimming. This sample lists 250,000 to 350,000 clones; roughly an eighth were detected once. Under 0.02% of the sample is held by the ten biggest clonotypes.

The junction shows trimming of 3 bases on V and 5 bases on J, and the gene matches do not reach 3 bases of it. The germline V gene specifies SGDLS as CDR1 and YYNGEE as CDR2. From cysteine to phenylalanine, the CDR3 is 14 amino acids long. Left in the record is the CDR3 DNA by itself, 42 bases read in frame from the first base. Each donor gave one peripheral blood draw, about 100 mL on average, collected into heparinised tubes. Using a panel that included CD45RO, CCR7, CD25, CD127, CD95 and CD27, naive, central memory, regulatory and stem cell-like memory CD4+ T cells were sorted on a BD FACSAria II. Purity was above 95% for every sorted population. PBMCs were isolated immediately by Lymphoprep density gradient centrifugation and stained directly without culture. So that batch effects would be minimized, each experiment stained and sorted samples in pairs, pairing one healthy donor with one patient.

Sequencing was carried out using naive CD4+ T cells from blood. In light of the paper, this sample's cell subset or site label describes: true naive CD4+ T cells. The sequence came from a man aged 25-45 years with type 1 diabetes. The V gene is TRBV9 and the J gene is TRBJ2-3, with 10 middle bases fitting TRBD2. CDR3 protein: CASSARTSGDTQYF. Here is the DNA: TGTGCCAGCAGCGCCAGGACTAGCGGAGATACGCAGTATTTT.